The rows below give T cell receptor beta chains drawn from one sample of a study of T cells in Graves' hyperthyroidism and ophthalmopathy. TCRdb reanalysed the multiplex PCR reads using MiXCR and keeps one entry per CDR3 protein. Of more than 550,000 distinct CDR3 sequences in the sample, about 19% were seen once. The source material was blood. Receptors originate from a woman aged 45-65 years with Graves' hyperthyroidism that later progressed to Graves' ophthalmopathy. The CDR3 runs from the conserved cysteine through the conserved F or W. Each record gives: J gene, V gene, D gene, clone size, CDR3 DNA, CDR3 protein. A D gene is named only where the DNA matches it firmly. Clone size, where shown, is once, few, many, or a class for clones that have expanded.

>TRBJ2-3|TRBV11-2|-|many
TGTGCCAGCAGCCCGCAGGGACTGCGGCCAGATACGCAGTATTTT
CASSPQGLRPDTQYF
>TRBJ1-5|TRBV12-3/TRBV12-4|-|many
TGTGCCAGCAGTTCGGCGTGGATAAGCAATCAGCCCCAGCATTTT
CASSSAWISNQPQHF
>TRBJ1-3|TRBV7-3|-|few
TGTGCCAGCAGCTTAATTTTCGGAAACACCATATATTTT
CASSLIFGNTIYF
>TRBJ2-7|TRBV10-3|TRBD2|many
TGTGCCATCAGTGACATAGCGGGGCCATCCTACGAGCAGTACTTC
CAISDIAGPSYEQYF
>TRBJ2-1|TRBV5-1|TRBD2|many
TGCGCCAGCAGTTGGACCGGGACTACCTACAATGAGCAGTTCTTC
CASSWTGTTYNEQFF
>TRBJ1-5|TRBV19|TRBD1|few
TGTGCCAGTAGTAGGGACAGGGGGATCAATCAGCCCCAGCATTTT
CASSRDRGINQPQHF
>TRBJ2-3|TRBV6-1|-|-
TGTGCCAGCAGTCAGGATAACACAGATACGCAGTATTTT
CASSQDNTDTQYF
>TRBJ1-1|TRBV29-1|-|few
TGCAGCGTTGAGGACGGGGGCACTGAAGCTTTCTTT
CSVEDGGTEAFF
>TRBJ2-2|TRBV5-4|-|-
TGTGCCAGCAGCTCCACCCACTCACTCCCCAACACCGGGGAGCTGTTTTTT
CASSSTHSLPNTGELFF
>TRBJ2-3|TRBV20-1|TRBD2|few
TGCAGTGCTACCCGACCGAGCGGGGGCATGGATACGCAGTATTTT
CSATRPSGGMDTQYF
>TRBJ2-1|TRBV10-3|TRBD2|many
TGTGCCATCAGTGAGTCGAGAAGGCGGGGGAATAGCTCCTACAATGAGCAGTTCTTC
CAISESRRRGNSSYNEQFF
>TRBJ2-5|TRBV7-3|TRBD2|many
TGTGCCAGCAGCCCCAGCGGACTAGTTGAGGAGACCCAGTACTTC
CASSPSGLVEETQYF
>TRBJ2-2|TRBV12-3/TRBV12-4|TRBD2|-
TGTGCCAGCAGTTTTAGCGGGCCCGCTAACGCCGGGGAGCTGTTTTTT
CASSFSGPANAGELFF
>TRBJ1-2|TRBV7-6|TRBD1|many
TGTGCCAGCAGCTTACAGGGGGGTGACTATGGCTACACCTTC
CASSLQGGDYGYTF
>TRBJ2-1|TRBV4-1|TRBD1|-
TGCGCCAGCAGCCAAGGGGACAGGGGCAATGAGCAGTTCTTC
CASSQGDRGNEQFF
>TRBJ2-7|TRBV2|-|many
TGTGCCAGCAGGGCAGTATACAACGAGCAGTACTTC
CASRAVYNEQYF